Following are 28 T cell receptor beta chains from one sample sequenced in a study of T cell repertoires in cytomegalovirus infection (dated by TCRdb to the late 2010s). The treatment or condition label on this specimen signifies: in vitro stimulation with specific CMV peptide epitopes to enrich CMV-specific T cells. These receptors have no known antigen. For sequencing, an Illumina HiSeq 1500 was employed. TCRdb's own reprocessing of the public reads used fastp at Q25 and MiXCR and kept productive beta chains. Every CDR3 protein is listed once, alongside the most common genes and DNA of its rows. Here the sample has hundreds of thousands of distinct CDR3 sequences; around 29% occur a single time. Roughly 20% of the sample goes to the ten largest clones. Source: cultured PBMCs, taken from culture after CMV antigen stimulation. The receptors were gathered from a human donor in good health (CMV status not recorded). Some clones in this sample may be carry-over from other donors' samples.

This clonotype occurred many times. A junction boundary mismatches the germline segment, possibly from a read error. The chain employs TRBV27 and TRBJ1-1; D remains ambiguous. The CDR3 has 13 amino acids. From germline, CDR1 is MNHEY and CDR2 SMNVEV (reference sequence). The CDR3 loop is CASSLSTNTEAFF. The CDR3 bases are TGTGCCAGCAGCTTATCAACGAACACTGAAGCTTTCTTT.

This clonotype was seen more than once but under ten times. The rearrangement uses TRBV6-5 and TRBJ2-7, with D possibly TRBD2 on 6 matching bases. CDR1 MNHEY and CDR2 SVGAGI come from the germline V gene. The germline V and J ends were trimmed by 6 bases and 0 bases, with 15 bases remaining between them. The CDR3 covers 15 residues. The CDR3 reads CASSRGSRSSYEQYF. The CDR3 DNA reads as TGTGCCAGCAGCCGGGGGTCTAGGAGCTCCTACGAGCAGTACTTC.

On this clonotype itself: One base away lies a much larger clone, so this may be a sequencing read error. Here the CDR3 reads CASSFYSSYEQYF. In nucleotides, the CDR3 is TGTGCCAGCAGCTTTTACAGCTCCTACGAGCAGTACTTC. This chain uses TRBV5-4 with TRBJ2-7; D remains unclear. CDR1 is SGHNT and CDR2 is YYREEE in the germline V gene (reference sequence). The V end was cut by 2 bases, the J end by 0 bases, with 6 bases between. CDR3 length equals 13 residues.

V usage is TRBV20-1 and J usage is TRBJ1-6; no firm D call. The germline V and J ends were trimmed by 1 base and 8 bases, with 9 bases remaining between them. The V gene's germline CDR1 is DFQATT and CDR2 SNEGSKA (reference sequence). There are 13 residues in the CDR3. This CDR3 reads CSARAEYDSPLHF. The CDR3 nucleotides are TGCAGTGCTAGAGCGGAGTATGATTCACCCCTCCACTTT.

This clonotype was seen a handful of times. DNA of the CDR3: TGTGCCATCAGTGACCGACAGGGCGGGGAAGCTTTCTTT. Encoded protein: CAISDRQGGEAFF. The chain combines TRBV10-3 with TRBJ1-1; 7 positions match TRBD1. V was clipped by 3 bases and J by 8 bases; unmatched bases: 6. Per germline, CDR1 ENHRY and CDR2 SYGVKD. The length of the CDR3 is 13 residues.

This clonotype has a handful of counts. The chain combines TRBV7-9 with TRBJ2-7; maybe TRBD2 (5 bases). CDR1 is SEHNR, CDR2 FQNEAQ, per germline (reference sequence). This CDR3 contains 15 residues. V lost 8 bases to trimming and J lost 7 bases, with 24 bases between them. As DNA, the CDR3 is TGTGCCAGCGCGCCCCTCGGTGGAGGTAGAAGGGAGCAGTACTTC. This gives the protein CASAPLGGGRREQYF.

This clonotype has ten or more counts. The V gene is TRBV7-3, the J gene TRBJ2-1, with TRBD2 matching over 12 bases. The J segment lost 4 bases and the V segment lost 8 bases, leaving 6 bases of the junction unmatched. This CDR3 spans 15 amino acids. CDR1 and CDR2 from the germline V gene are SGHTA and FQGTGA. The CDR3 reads CASARTSGIYNEQFF. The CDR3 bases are TGTGCCAGCGCGCGGACTAGCGGGATTTACAATGAGCAGTTCTTC.

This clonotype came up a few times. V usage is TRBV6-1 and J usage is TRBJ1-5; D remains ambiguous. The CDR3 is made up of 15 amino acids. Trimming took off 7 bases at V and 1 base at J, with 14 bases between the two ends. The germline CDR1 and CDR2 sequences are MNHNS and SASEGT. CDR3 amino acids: CASTSGGWSNQPQHF. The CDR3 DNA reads TGTGCCAGCACCTCCGGCGGCTGGAGCAATCAGCCCCAGCATTTT.

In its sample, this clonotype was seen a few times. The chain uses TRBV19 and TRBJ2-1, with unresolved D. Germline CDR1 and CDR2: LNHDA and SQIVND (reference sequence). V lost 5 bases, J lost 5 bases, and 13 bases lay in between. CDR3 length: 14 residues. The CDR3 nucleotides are TGTGCCAGTAGTCCCTCGGACCTTAACAATGAGCAGTTCTTC. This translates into CASSPSDLNNEQFF. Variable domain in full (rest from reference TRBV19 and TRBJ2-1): DGGITQSPKYLFRKEGQNVTLSCEQNLNHDAMYWYRQDPGQGLRLIYYSQIVNDFQKGDIAEGYSVSREKKESFPLTVTSAQKNPTAFYLCASSPSDLNNEQFFGPGTRLTVL.

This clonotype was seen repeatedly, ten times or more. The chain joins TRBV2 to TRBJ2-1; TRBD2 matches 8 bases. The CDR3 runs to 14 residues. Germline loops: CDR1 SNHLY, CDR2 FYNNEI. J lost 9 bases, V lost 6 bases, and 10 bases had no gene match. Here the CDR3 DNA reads TGTGCCAGCAGGGGGAGCGGGAGAGGGGGTGAGCAGTTCTTC. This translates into CASRGSGRGGEQFF.

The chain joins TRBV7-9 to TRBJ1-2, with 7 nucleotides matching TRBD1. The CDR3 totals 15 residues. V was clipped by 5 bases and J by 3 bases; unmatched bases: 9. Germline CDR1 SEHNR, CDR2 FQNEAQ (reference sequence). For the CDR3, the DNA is TGTGCCAGCAGCCCGCAGGGGGAACATGACTATGGCTACACCTTC. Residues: CASSPQGEHDYGYTF.

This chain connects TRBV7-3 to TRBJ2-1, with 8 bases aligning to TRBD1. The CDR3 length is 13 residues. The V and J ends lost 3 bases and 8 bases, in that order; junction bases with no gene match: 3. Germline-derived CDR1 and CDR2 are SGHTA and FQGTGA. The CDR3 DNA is TGTGCCAGCAGCTTTTACAGGGGGGATGAGCAGTTCTTC. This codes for CASSFYRGDEQFF.

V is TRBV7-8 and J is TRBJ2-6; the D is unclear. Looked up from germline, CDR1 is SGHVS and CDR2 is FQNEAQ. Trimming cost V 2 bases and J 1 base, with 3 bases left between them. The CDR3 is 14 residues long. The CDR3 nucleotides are TGTGCCAGCAGCTTACCGTCTGGGGCCAACGTCCTGACTTTC. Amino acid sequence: CASSLPSGANVLTF.

CDR3 sequence: CASSLSDRDGNEQFF. CDR3 DNA sequence: TGTGCCAGCAGCCTCTCGGACAGGGACGGCAATGAGCAGTTCTTC. The J gene is TRBJ2-1, the V gene TRBV7-6; TRBD1 aligns across 8 bases. CDR1 SGHVS and CDR2 FNYEAQ come from the germline V gene. This CDR3 is built from 15 residues. J lost 6 bases, V lost 5 bases, and 9 bases had no gene match.

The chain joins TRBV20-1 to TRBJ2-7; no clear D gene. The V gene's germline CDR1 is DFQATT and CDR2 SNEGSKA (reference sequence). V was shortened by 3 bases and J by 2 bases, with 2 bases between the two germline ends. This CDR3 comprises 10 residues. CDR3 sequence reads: CSASPYEQYF. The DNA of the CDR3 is TGCAGTGCTAGTCCCTACGAGCAGTACTTC.

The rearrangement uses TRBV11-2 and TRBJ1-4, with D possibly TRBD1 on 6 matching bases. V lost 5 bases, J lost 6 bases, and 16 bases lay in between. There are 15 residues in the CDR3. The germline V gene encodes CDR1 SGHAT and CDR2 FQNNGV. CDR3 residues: CASSRSTGRDEKLFF. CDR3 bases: TGTGCCAGCAGCCGATCTACAGGGAGGGATGAAAAACTGTTTTTT.

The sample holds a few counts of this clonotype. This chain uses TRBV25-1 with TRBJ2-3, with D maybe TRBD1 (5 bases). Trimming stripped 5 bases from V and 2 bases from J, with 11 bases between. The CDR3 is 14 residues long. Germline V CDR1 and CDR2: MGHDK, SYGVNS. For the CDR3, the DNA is TGTGCCAGCAGTAGAAGGACAACCACAGATACGCAGTATTTT. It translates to CASSRRTTTDTQYF.

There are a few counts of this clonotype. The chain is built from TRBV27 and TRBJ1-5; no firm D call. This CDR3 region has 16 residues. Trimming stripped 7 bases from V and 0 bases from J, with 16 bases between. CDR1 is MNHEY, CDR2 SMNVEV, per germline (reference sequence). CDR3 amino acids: CASKERAEYSNQPQHF. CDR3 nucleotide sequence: TGTGCCAGCAAAGAGAGGGCAGAATATAGCAATCAGCCCCAGCATTTT.

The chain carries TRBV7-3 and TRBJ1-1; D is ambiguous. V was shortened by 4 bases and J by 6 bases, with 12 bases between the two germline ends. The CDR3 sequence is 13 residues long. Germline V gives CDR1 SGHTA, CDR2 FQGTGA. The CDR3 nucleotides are TGTGCCAGCAGCTCGGACCTAAACGCTGAAGCTTTCTTT. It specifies CASSSDLNAEAFF. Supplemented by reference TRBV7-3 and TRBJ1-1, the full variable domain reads GAGVSQTPSNKVTEKGKYVELRCDPISGHTALYWYRQSLGQGPEFLIYFQGTGAADDSGLPNDRFFAVRPEGSVSTLKIQRTERGDSAVYLCASSSDLNAEAFFGQGTRLTVV.

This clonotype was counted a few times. CDR3 loop: CASSLLQGPYGYTF. The CDR3 nucleotides are TGTGCCAGCAGCTTACTTCAGGGCCCCTATGGCTACACCTTC. The chain employs TRBV11-1 and TRBJ1-2, with a possible D match to TRBD1 (5 bases). V was trimmed by 2 bases and J by 4 bases, leaving 11 bases between them. CDR3 length: 14 amino acids. Germline V lookup: CDR1 SGHAT, CDR2 FQDESV (reference sequence).

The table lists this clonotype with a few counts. DNA of the CDR3: TGCAGTGCTAGAGGCACCTACGAGCAGTACTTC. Protein product: CSARGTYEQYF. The V and J genes are TRBV20-1 and TRBJ2-7; D is ambiguous. V was shortened by 1 base and J by 2 bases, with 3 bases between the two germline ends. CDR1 and CDR2 (germline): DFQATT, SNEGSKA (reference sequence). This CDR3 has 11 amino acids.

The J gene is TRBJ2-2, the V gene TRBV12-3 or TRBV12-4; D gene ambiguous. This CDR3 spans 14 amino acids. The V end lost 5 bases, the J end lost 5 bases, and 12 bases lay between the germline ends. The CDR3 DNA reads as TGTGCCAGCAGTCCGACCGAAGGAACCGGGGAGCTGTTTTTT. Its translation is CASSPTEGTGELFF.

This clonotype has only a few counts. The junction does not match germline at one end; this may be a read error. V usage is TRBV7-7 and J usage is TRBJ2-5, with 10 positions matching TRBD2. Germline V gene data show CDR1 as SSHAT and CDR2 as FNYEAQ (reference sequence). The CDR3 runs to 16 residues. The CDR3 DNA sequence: TGTGCTAGCAGCTTAGGGCTAGCGGGAGCGGCTGAGACCCAGTACTTC. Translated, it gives CASSLGLAGAAETQYF. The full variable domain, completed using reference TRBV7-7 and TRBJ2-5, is GAGVSQSPRYKVTKRGQDVTLRCDPISSHATLYWYQQALGQGPEFLTYFNYEAQPDKSGLPSDRFSAERPEGSISTLTIQRTEQRDSAMYRCASSLGLAGAAETQYFGPGTRLLVL.

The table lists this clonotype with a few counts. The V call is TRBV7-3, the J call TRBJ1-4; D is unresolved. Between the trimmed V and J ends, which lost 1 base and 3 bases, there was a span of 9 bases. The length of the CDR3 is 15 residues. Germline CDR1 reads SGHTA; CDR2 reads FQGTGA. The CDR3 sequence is CASSLRGVANEKLFF. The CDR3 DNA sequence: TGTGCCAGCAGCTTAAGGGGAGTAGCTAATGAAAAACTGTTTTTT.

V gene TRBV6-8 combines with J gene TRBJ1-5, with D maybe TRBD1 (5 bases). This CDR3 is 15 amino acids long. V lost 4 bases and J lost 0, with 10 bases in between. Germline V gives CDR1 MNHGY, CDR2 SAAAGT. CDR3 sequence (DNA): TGTGCCAGCAGTTCGACAGTCCATAGCAATCAGCCCCAGCATTTT. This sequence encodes CASSSTVHSNQPQHF.

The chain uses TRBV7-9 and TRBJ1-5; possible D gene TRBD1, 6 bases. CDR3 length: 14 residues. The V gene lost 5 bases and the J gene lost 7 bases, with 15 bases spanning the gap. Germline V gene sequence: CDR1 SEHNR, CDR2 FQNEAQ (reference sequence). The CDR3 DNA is TGTGCCAGCAGCGAGGGGGGGGGCGAGCAGCCCCAGCATTTT. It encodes CASSEGGGEQPQHF.

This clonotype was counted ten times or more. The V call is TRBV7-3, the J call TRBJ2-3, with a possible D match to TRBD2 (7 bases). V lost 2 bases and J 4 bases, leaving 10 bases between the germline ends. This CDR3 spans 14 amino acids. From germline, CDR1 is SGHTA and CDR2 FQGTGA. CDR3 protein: CASSLEGGADTQYF. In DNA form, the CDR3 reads TGTGCCAGCAGCTTAGAGGGGGGGGCAGATACGCAGTATTTT.

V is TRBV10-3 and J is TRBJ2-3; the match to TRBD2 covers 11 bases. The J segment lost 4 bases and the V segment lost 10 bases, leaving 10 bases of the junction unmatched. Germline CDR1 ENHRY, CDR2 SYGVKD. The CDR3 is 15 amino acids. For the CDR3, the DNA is TGTGCCACCCTACCGACTAGCGGGGCAGCAGATACGCAGTATTTT. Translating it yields CATLPTSGAADTQYF.